This passage covers 24 T cell receptor beta chains from one sample sequenced in a study of blood T cell repertoires in COVID-19. The protocol was immunoSEQ multiplex PCR, while the TCRdb copy is restricted to in-frame clones and leaves out a portion. The sample includes some 270,000 clones, about four fifths seen only once; the top ten take roughly 3.1%. The sequenced material came from PBMCs or T cells enriched from blood (not recorded which). The receptors shown here come from a middle-aged man who had recovered from COVID-19.

The chain has TRBV11-2 and TRBJ2-7; 8 bases fit TRBD1. Trimming at V came to 1 base and at J to 3 bases, leaving 8 bases not matched to a gene. CDR3 length equals 16 residues. From germline, CDR1 is SGHAT and CDR2 FQNNGV. CDR3 residues: CASSLGSGTGYYEQYF. CDR3 sequence (DNA): TGTGCCAGCAGCTTAGGGTCGGGGACAGGCTACTACGAGCAGTACTTC.

J is TRBJ1-2 and V is TRBV5-6; 11 bases align to TRBD1. Germline assignment: CDR1 SGHDT and CDR2 YYEEEE. Trimming cost V 5 bases and J 8 bases; bases outside gene matches: 8. CDR3 size: 14 residues. CDR3 nucleotide sequence: TGTGCCAGCAGTCCCGGGACAGGGGGTAGGGGCTACACCTTC. This encodes CASSPGTGGRGYTF.

The genes are TRBV30 and TRBJ2-7; 7 nucleotides line up with TRBD1. The germline V gene encodes CDR1 GTSNPN and CDR2 SVGIG (reference sequence). Trimming removed 5 bases from V and 3 bases from J; junction bases left unmatched: 10. The CDR3 sequence is 14 residues long. Written as DNA, the CDR3 is TGTGCCTGGTCTGTGGGACAGCTAAACTACGAGCAGTACTTC. Its protein product is CAWSVGQLNYEQYF.

This rearrangement joins TRBV12-5 to TRBJ1-1; 9 bases are shared with TRBD1. Germline trimming cut 5 bases from V and 5 bases from J; bases unmatched to any gene: 9. The CDR3 is 15 amino acids. Per germline, CDR1 LGHNT and CDR2 FRNRAP. Here the CDR3 reads CASGRKGQGWTEAFF. In nucleotides, the CDR3 is TGTGCTAGTGGTCGGAAAGGACAGGGGTGGACTGAAGCTTTCTTT.

The chain carries TRBV2 and TRBJ2-7, with TRBD1 matching over 7 bases. CDR1 is SNHLY and CDR2 is FYNNEI in the germline V gene. This CDR3 contains 15 residues. With 3 bases clipped from V and 0 bases from J, the junction kept 5 bases outside the gene matches. CDR3 sequence reads: CASSDNRGFSYEQYF. CDR3 sequence (DNA): TGTGCCAGCAGTGATAACAGGGGATTCTCCTACGAGCAGTACTTC. Full variable domain (rest looked up from reference TRBV2 and TRBJ2-7): EPEVTQTPSHQVTQMGQEVILRCVPISNHLYFYWYRQILGQKVEFLVSFYNNEISEKSEIFDDQFSVERPDGSNFTLKIRSTKLEDSAMYFCASSDNRGFSYEQYFGPGTRLTVT.

This clone was counted between two and nine times. The chain carries TRBV19 and TRBJ1-5, with D possibly being TRBD1 (6 bases). V lost 5 bases and J lost 6, with 11 bases in between. Germline lookup yields CDR1 LNHDA and CDR2 SQIVND (reference sequence). This CDR3 is built from 13 residues. CDR3 sequence (DNA): TGTGCCAGTAGTTTACAGGGTTTTCAGCCCCAGCATTTT. Translated, it gives CASSLQGFQPQHF.

The V call is TRBV6-6, the J call TRBJ1-1; D ambiguous. Per the germline V gene, CDR1 is MNHNY and CDR2 is SVGAGI (reference sequence). V was pared by 6 bases and J by 1 base, with 6 bases between. This CDR3 is 12 amino acids long. The CDR3 spells CASRSGNTEAFF. CDR3 coding DNA: TGTGCCAGCAGGTCAGGGAACACTGAAGCTTTCTTT.

The chain combines TRBV5-8 with TRBJ2-1; 11 bases match TRBD2. CDR1 and CDR2 from the germline V gene are SGHTS and YDEGEE. The CDR3 is 16 amino acids. V trimming: 4 bases; J trimming: 7 bases; junction bases outside the gene matches: 10. The DNA of the CDR3 is TGTGCCAGCAGCCATCTCCAGGGACTAGCGGCGAATGAGCAGTTCTTC. Its protein is CASSHLQGLAANEQFF. Based on the CDR3 plus reference TRBV5-8 and TRBJ2-1, the full variable domain is EAGVTQSPTHLIKTRGQQATLRCSPISGHTSVYWYQQALGLGLQFLLWYDEGEERNRGNFPPRFSGRQFPNYSSELNVNALELEDSALYLCASSHLQGLAANEQFFGPGTRLTVL.

J is TRBJ1-2 and V is TRBV19; 9 nucleotides line up with TRBD1. The CDR3 runs to 15 residues. Germline loops: CDR1 LNHDA, CDR2 SQIVND (reference sequence). Unmatched junction bases numbered 10, after V lost 7 bases and J lost 4 bases. The CDR3, as DNA: TGTGCCAGTACCCGGGACAGGGCGAACCCCTATGGCTACACCTTC. Its protein is CASTRDRANPYGYTF. The variable domain in full, completed from reference TRBV19 and TRBJ1-2, reads DGGITQSPKYLFRKEGQNVTLSCEQNLNHDAMYWYRQDPGQGLRLIYYSQIVNDFQKGDIAEGYSVSREKKESFPLTVTSAQKNPTAFYLCASTRDRANPYGYTFGSGTRLTVV.

This clone appeared a few times. The chain is built from TRBV6-5 and TRBJ2-1; TRBD2 matches at 9 bases. CDR1 MNHEY and CDR2 SVGAGI come from the germline V gene. The CDR3 covers 15 residues. Trimming cost V 6 bases and J 7 bases; bases outside gene matches: 10. CDR3 sequence (DNA): TGTGCCAGCAGACGCCAACTAGCGGGCGGTAATGAGCAGTTCTTC. It yields the protein CASRRQLAGGNEQFF.

The J gene is TRBJ2-1, the V gene TRBV10-3; weak D call: TRBD2 (6 bases). V gave up 11 bases and J gave up 0 bases, with 8 bases separating them. CDR1 and CDR2 (germline): ENHRY, SYGVKD. The CDR3 contains 12 residues. The CDR3 coding sequence is TGTGCCGTTAGCGGCTCCTACAATGAGCAGTTCTTC. It is translated as CAVSGSYNEQFF.

The chain couples TRBV7-9 to TRBJ2-1; possibly TRBD1 for D (5 bases). The CDR3 length is 15 residues. V lost 5 bases and J lost 4, with 15 bases in between. Germline-derived CDR1 and CDR2 are SEHNR and FQNEAQ (reference sequence). The CDR3 DNA follows: TGTGCCAGCAGCCCCCCCGGGCCAGGGTACAATGAGCAGTTCTTC. Its protein is CASSPPGPGYNEQFF.

V gene TRBV19 combines with J gene TRBJ1-2, with TRBD1 identical over 8 bases. V dropped 7 bases and J dropped 7; count of bases not matched to a gene: 8. The CDR3 sequence is 13 residues long. Germline V gene lookup returns CDR1 LNHDA and CDR2 SQIVND (reference sequence). CDR3 residues: CASTPGQVTGYTF. The CDR3 DNA reads as TGTGCCAGTACCCCGGGACAGGTCACTGGCTACACCTTC.

The chain recombines TRBV19 with TRBJ2-5, with 8 bases aligning to TRBD1. With 8 bases clipped from V and 5 bases from J, the junction kept 10 bases outside the gene matches. This CDR3 spans 14 amino acids. Germline V gives CDR1 LNHDA, CDR2 SQIVND (reference sequence). CDR3 residues: CASSRTGIGETQYF. The CDR3 DNA is TGTGCCAGTTCTCGGACAGGGATAGGGGAGACCCAGTACTTC.

V and J are TRBV27 and TRBJ2-7; D possibly corresponds to TRBD2 (7 bases). V was clipped by 0 bases and J by 2 bases, with 14 bases between them. CDR1 and CDR2 (germline): MNHEY, SMNVEV (reference sequence). The CDR3 runs to 16 residues. CDR3 sequence (DNA): TGTGCCAGCAGTTTATCGAGAAAGGGGGGGACCTACGAGCAGTACTTC. Its translation: CASSLSRKGGTYEQYF.

The chain has TRBV6-2 or TRBV6-3 and TRBJ1-5, with D possibly TRBD1 on 6 matching bases. Germline CDR1 MNHEY, CDR2 SVGEGT. CDR3 length equals 18 residues. Trimming removed 0 bases at V and 4 bases at J, with 19 bases between. The CDR3 protein is CASSYSIRGATLNQPQHF. DNA for the CDR3: TGTGCCAGCAGTTACTCGATTCGGGGGGCCACGTTGAATCAGCCCCAGCATTTT.

This clone was seen only a few times. This chain joins TRBV6-2 or TRBV6-3 and TRBJ1-1; no clear D gene. Germline V gene sequence: CDR1 MNHEY, CDR2 SVGEGT. The CDR3 covers 13 residues. With 5 bases removed from V and 0 bases from J, the gap between germline ends came to 7 bases. As DNA, the CDR3 is TGTGCCAGCAGTACTGACATGAACACTGAAGCTTTCTTT. This encodes CASSTDMNTEAFF.

The chain recombines TRBV11-1 with TRBJ1-1; D not certain. The V gene lost 7 bases and the J gene lost 1 base, with 13 bases spanning the gap. CDR1 and CDR2 from the germline V gene are SGHAT and FQDESV (reference sequence). This CDR3 region has 14 residues. CDR3 DNA sequence: TGTGCCAGCACCGAGGGAACGGGGAACACTGAAGCTTTCTTT. It yields the protein CASTEGTGNTEAFF.

The chain joins TRBV28 to TRBJ1-3, with D possibly TRBD1 on 5 matching bases. Germline CDR1 is MDHEN and CDR2 is SYDVKM. The V gene lost 5 bases and the J gene lost 4 bases, with 15 bases spanning the gap. The CDR3 runs 15 residues. In DNA, the CDR3 is TGTGCCAGCAGTCTCACAGGAGTACGGGGAAACACCATATATTTT. This codes for CASSLTGVRGNTIYF.

This chain uses TRBV4-2 with TRBJ2-1; tentative D call: TRBD2 (6 bases). Trimming shortened V by 4 bases and J by 7 bases, and 23 bases separated the two germline ends. The CDR3 has 17 residues. Per the germline V gene, CDR1 is LGHNA and CDR2 is YNFKEQ. CDR3 sequence: CASSPRLLATDRNEQFF. The CDR3 DNA sequence: TGTGCCAGCAGCCCCCGCCTTCTAGCGACCGACCGGAATGAGCAGTTCTTC.

The rearrangement uses TRBV7-3 and TRBJ2-1; 7 nucleotides align to TRBD2. CDR1 and CDR2 (germline): SGHTA, FQGTGA. Trimming took 5 bases from V and 1 from J; bases not matched to a gene: 5. The CDR3 length is 15 residues. DNA of the CDR3: TGTGCCAGCAGCCCGACTAGCTCTTCCTACAATGAGCAGTTCTTC. As protein: CASSPTSSSYNEQFF.

A few counts support this clone. This rearrangement joins TRBV18 to TRBJ2-7, with 9 positions matching TRBD2. CDR1 is KGHSH and CDR2 is LQKENI in the germline V gene. J was trimmed by 1 base and V by 4 bases; bases with no gene match: 11. There are 17 residues in the CDR3. Here the CDR3 reads CASSRPSGSGGSYEQYF. CDR3 in DNA: TGTGCCAGCTCACGACCTTCGGGTAGCGGGGGTTCCTACGAGCAGTACTTC.

The rearrangement uses TRBV5-5 and TRBJ2-7, with TRBD2 matching 8 bases. The CDR3 has 14 amino acids. The germline CDR1 and CDR2 sequences are SGHKS and YYEKEE (reference sequence). J gave up 5 bases and V 4 bases, and 8 bases lay outside the gene matches. CDR3 amino acids: CASSPGLASDEQYF. The CDR3 DNA reads TGTGCCAGCAGCCCTGGACTAGCTTCCGACGAGCAGTACTTC. The full variable domain, rest sourced from reference TRBV5-5 and TRBJ2-7, is DAGVTQSPTHLIKTRGQQVTLRCSPISGHKSVSWYQQVLGQGPQFIFQYYEKEERGRGNFPDRFSARQFPNYSSELNVNALLLGDSALYLCASSPGLASDEQYFGPGTRLTVT.

The rearrangement links TRBV19 to TRBJ1-1; TRBD1 aligns across 7 bases. The germline CDR1 and CDR2 sequences are LNHDA and SQIVND (reference sequence). Trimming took 6 bases from V and 0 from J; bases not matched to a gene: 7. The CDR3 runs 15 residues. Written as DNA, the CDR3 is TGTGCCAGTAGGAAAACAGGGGTCATGAACACTGAAGCTTTCTTT. Translation gives CASRKTGVMNTEAFF.